These 24 T cell receptor beta chains were all obtained from the same sample, sequenced in a study of cytomegalovirus exposure and HLA in healthy donors. A multiplex PCR was run with 60 Vbeta primers and 13 Jbeta primers. Repertoires were generated with immunoSEQ multiplex PCR, while TCRdb's copy carries only in-frame clones and drops some. The repertoire includes about 200,000 clones, approximately 86% of them detected once, and around 0.3% sits in the top ten. Sequencing was done on a sample of PBMCs. These receptors all come from a woman in her 30s in good health and CMV-seronegative.

This clone appeared once. The rearrangement uses TRBV7-9 and TRBJ1-4; D gene uncertain. The CDR3 is made up of 16 amino acids. Looked up from germline, CDR1 is SEHNR and CDR2 is FQNEAQ (reference sequence). With 4 bases removed from V and 1 base from J, the gap between germline ends came to 13 bases. CDR3 region: CASSSQNPRTNEKLFF. The CDR3 bases are TGTGCCAGCAGCTCTCAGAACCCTCGAACTAATGAAAAACTGTTTTTT.

The rearrangement joins TRBV18 to TRBJ2-2; D is possibly TRBD1 (5 bases). Germline V gene sequence: CDR1 KGHSH, CDR2 LQKENI. CDR3 size: 15 residues. Trimming took off 5 bases at V and 2 bases at J, with 12 bases between the two ends. CDR3 coding DNA: TGTGCCAGCTCATCGGACATAACTAACACCGGGGAGCTGTTTTTT. It encodes CASSSDITNTGELFF.

The chain carries TRBV19 and TRBJ2-1; no clear D gene. This CDR3 has 13 amino acids. CDR1 is LNHDA and CDR2 is SQIVND in the germline V gene (reference sequence). Trimming shortened V by 3 bases and J by 4 bases, and 7 bases separated the two germline ends. The CDR3 region is CASSILLYNEQFF. The CDR3 nucleotides are TGTGCCAGTAGTATCCTCCTATACAATGAGCAGTTCTTC. Full variable domain (rest looked up from reference TRBV19 and TRBJ2-1): DGGITQSPKYLFRKEGQNVTLSCEQNLNHDAMYWYRQDPGQGLRLIYYSQIVNDFQKGDIAEGYSVSREKKESFPLTVTSAQKNPTAFYLCASSILLYNEQFFGPGTRLTVL.

J is TRBJ1-5 and V is TRBV1. TRBV1 is flagged as a pseudogene. The CDR3 spans 15 residues. CDR3: CTSSRSRGGNQPQHF. The CDR3 DNA reads as TGCACCAGCAGCCGGTCACGGGGGGGCAATCAGCCCCAGCATTTT.

The rearrangement joins TRBV6-1 to TRBJ2-7; no clear D gene. From germline, CDR1 is MNHNS and CDR2 SASEGT. This CDR3 is 14 amino acids long. The V and J ends lost 2 bases and 2 bases respectively, with 10 bases between them. The CDR3 DNA sequence: TGTGCCAGCAGTGAAAGAGGCGCGACCTACGAGCAGTACTTC. Its protein product is CASSERGATYEQYF.

The rearrangement links TRBV25-1 to TRBJ2-1, with TRBD2 identical over 10 bases. CDR3 size: 18 residues. V was pared by 4 bases and J by 0 bases, with 9 bases of the junction left unmatched. Germline CDR1 reads MGHDK; CDR2 reads SYGVNS. CDR3 bases: TGTGCCAGCAGTGGGGCTAGCGGGAGTTTGAGCTCCTACAATGAGCAGTTCTTC. It yields the protein CASSGASGSLSSYNEQFF.

This clone was detected once. The chain combines TRBV7-9 with TRBJ1-2; 7 bases line up with TRBD1. CDR3 size: 14 residues. V shed 5 bases, J shed 1 base, and the junction held 4 bases outside the gene matches. Germline CDR1 is SEHNR and CDR2 is FQNEAQ (reference sequence). CDR3 sequence: CASSDRVRNYGYTF. The CDR3 nucleotides are TGTGCCAGCAGCGACAGGGTCCGTAACTATGGCTACACCTTC.

The chain's CDR3 is CAWSVRRGKNTGELFF. For the CDR3, the DNA is TGTGCCTGGAGTGTACGTAGGGGAAAGAACACCGGGGAGCTGTTTTTT. The V gene is TRBV30, the J gene TRBJ2-2, with a possible D match to TRBD1 (5 bases). Trimming shortened V by 0 bases and J by 1 base, and 12 bases separated the two germline ends. The germline V gene encodes CDR1 GTSNPN and CDR2 SVGIG (reference sequence). The CDR3 has 16 amino acids.

The chain employs TRBV6-1 and TRBJ2-2; 7 positions agree with TRBD1. The CDR3 covers 14 residues. CDR1 and CDR2 from the germline V gene are MNHNS and SASEGT. Trimming cost V 5 bases and J 1 base; bases outside gene matches: 1. This chain's CDR3 is CASSWTGNTGELFF. CDR3 in DNA: TGTGCCAGCAGTTGGACAGGGAACACCGGGGAGCTGTTTTTT.

The table lists this clone with a few counts. The same CDR3 also results from other DNA sequences found in this sample. The chain is built from TRBV7-9 and TRBJ1-1; D is possibly TRBD1 (6 bases). Trimming cost V 3 bases and J 1 base, with 6 bases left between them. CDR1 and CDR2 from the germline V gene are SEHNR and FQNEAQ (reference sequence). The CDR3 consists of 13 residues. The CDR3 coding sequence is TGTGCCAGCAGCTTGGGACAGAACACTGAAGCTTTCTTT. Its protein product is CASSLGQNTEAFF. Full variable domain (outside the CDR3, taken from reference TRBV7-9 and TRBJ1-1): DTGVSQNPRHKITKRGQNVTFRCDPISEHNRLYWYRQTLGQGPEFLTYFQNEAQLEKSRLLSDRFSAERPKGSFSTLEIQRTEQGDSAMYLCASSLGQNTEAFFGQGTRLTVV.

This chain uses TRBV6-6 with TRBJ1-2, with D possibly being TRBD1 (6 bases). The CDR3 spans 13 residues. The V gene's germline CDR1 is MNHNY and CDR2 SVGAGI (reference sequence). V was clipped by 6 bases and J by 4 bases, with 12 bases between them. The CDR3 DNA reads as TGTGCCAGCAGACCCAGGGGTTTCTATGGCTACACCTTC. This sequence encodes CASRPRGFYGYTF.

The J gene is TRBJ2-2, the V gene TRBV11-2; weak D call: TRBD2 (5 bases). Per the germline V gene, CDR1 is SGHAT and CDR2 is FQNNGV. Trimming pared 8 bases from V and 5 bases from J, leaving 15 bases between. CDR3 length: 14 amino acids. CDR3 sequence reads: CASVPSGVTGELFF. The DNA of the CDR3 is TGTGCCAGCGTGCCTTCCGGGGTTACCGGGGAGCTGTTTTTT.

The chain recombines TRBV11-2 with TRBJ2-3, with D maybe TRBD2 (5 bases). Germline loops: CDR1 SGHAT, CDR2 FQNNGV. V gave up 7 bases and J gave up 4 bases, with 18 bases separating them. The CDR3 spans 15 residues. CDR3 amino acids: CASTLIRGGPDTQYF. CDR3 DNA: TGTGCCAGCACCCTCATCCGGGGTGGCCCAGATACGCAGTATTTT. The variable domain in full, completed from reference TRBV11-2 and TRBJ2-3, reads EAGVAQSPRYKIIEKRQSVAFWCNPISGHATLYWYQQILGQGPKLLIQFQNNGVVDDSQLPKDRFSAERLKGVDSTLKIQPAKLEDSAVYLCASTLIRGGPDTQYFGPGTRLTVL.

With respect to this clone: Its ends do not fully match the called genes, so a read error is possible. The chain links TRBV29-1 to TRBJ1-4, with 7 bases fitting TRBD1. The CDR3 loop spans 12 amino acids. The V gene's germline CDR1 is SQVTM and CDR2 ANQGSEA. CDR3 in amino acids: CSVHLAGQVPIF. The CDR3 DNA reads as TGCAGCGTTCACCTAGCAGGACAGGTCCCGATTTTT.

V usage is TRBV10-2 and J usage is TRBJ2-7, with 15 positions matching TRBD2. With V trimmed by 8 bases and J by 2 bases, 4 bases remained unmatched. Germline V CDR1 and CDR2: WSHSY, SAAADI. The CDR3 is 15 residues long. CDR3 coding DNA: TGCGCCAGCTCGGGACTAGCGGGGGGCACCTACGAGCAGTACTTC. Protein sequence: CASSGLAGGTYEQYF.

The rearrangement uses TRBV11-3 and TRBJ2-2; TRBD1 agrees at 11 bases. Germline lookup yields CDR1 SGHNT and CDR2 YENEEA. This CDR3 is 16 amino acids long. Trimming removed 5 bases from V and 2 bases from J; junction bases left unmatched: 4. The CDR3 DNA is TGTGCCAGCAGCGCCGGGACAGGGGGAAACACCGGGGAGCTGTTTTTT. Its translation is CASSAGTGGNTGELFF. The variable domain in full, with the rest retrieved from reference TRBV11-3 and TRBJ2-2, is EAGVVQSPRYKIIEKKQPVAFWCNPISGHNTLYWYLQNLGQGPELLIRYENEEAVDDSQLPKDRFSAERLKGVDSTLKIQPAELGDSAVYLCASSAGTGGNTGELFFGEGSRLTVL.

This sequence joins TRBV6-1 and TRBJ2-1; D may be TRBD2 (6 bases). Trimming stripped 5 bases from V and 0 bases from J, with 11 bases between. Germline loops: CDR1 MNHNS, CDR2 SASEGT. This CDR3 comprises 15 residues. The CDR3: CASSTSGPSYNEQFF. CDR3 DNA: TGTGCCAGCAGTACAAGCGGGCCCTCCTACAATGAGCAGTTCTTC.

In regard to this clone: The same CDR3 also results from other DNA sequences found in this sample. This chain uses TRBV18 with TRBJ2-2; possible D gene TRBD2, 5 bases. CDR1 and CDR2 from the germline V gene are KGHSH and LQKENI. Between the trimmed V and J ends, which lost 3 bases and 8 bases, there was a span of 25 bases. The CDR3 totals 18 residues. Here the CDR3 reads CASSPPGSKRQAGGELFF. CDR3 sequence (DNA): TGTGCCAGCTCACCCCCCGGGTCCAAGCGGCAGGCTGGTGGGGAGCTGTTTTTT.

The J gene is TRBJ2-5, the V gene TRBV7-6; 10 bases align to TRBD2. CDR1 and CDR2 (germline): SGHVS, FNYEAQ. The CDR3 sequence is 17 residues long. The junction had 9 bases not matched to a gene; V was cut back by 2 bases and J by 3 bases. The CDR3 sequence: CASSLRGPSGSKETQYF. CDR3 nucleotides: TGTGCCAGCAGCTTAAGGGGCCCTAGCGGGAGTAAAGAGACCCAGTACTTC.

The chain combines TRBV4-1 with TRBJ2-1; TRBD2 aligns across 7 bases. Germline V gives CDR1 MGHRA, CDR2 YSYEKL. This CDR3 region has 17 residues. V trimming: 1 base; J trimming: 7 bases; junction bases outside the gene matches: 13. Here the CDR3 reads CASSQVGGVGGGNEQFF. The DNA of the CDR3 is TGCGCCAGCAGCCAAGTGGGGGGGGTGGGGGGTGGAAATGAGCAGTTCTTC.

The chain recombines TRBV5-1 with TRBJ2-7; TRBD1 matches at 9 bases. The CDR3 has 14 residues. CDR1 is SGHRS and CDR2 is YFSETQ in the germline V gene. V trimming: 5 bases; J trimming: 8 bases; junction bases outside the gene matches: 11. CDR3 bases: TGCGCCAGCAGTTCCGGCTCGACAGGGGGACAGCAGTACTTC. Protein sequence: CASSSGSTGGQQYF.

The chain combines TRBV7-3 with TRBJ1-1; D is perhaps TRBD1 (6 bases). CDR3 length equals 14 residues. CDR1 and CDR2 (germline): SGHTA, FQGTGA. V was shortened by 4 bases and J by 0 bases, with 9 bases between the two germline ends. CDR3 nucleotide sequence: TGTGCCAGCAGCTCCACAGGGTTGAACACTGAAGCTTTCTTT. Amino acids: CASSSTGLNTEAFF.

The chain has TRBV6-1 and TRBJ2-7; 8 bases match TRBD1. Looked up from germline, CDR1 is MNHNS and CDR2 is SASEGT. The CDR3 has 14 residues. J was trimmed by 2 bases and V by 7 bases; bases with no gene match: 7. The CDR3 region is CASTPRQGTYEQYF. The CDR3 coding sequence is TGTGCCAGCACCCCCCGACAGGGGACCTACGAGCAGTACTTC.

The chain recombines TRBV5-1 with TRBJ2-3; D is unclear. This CDR3 region has 12 residues. Trimming took 4 bases from V and 6 from J, leaving 9 bases between them. CDR1 SGHRS and CDR2 YFSETQ come from the germline V gene. Here the CDR3 reads CASSRDEDTQYF. The DNA of the CDR3 is TGCGCCAGCAGCCGAGATGAGGATACGCAGTATTTT.